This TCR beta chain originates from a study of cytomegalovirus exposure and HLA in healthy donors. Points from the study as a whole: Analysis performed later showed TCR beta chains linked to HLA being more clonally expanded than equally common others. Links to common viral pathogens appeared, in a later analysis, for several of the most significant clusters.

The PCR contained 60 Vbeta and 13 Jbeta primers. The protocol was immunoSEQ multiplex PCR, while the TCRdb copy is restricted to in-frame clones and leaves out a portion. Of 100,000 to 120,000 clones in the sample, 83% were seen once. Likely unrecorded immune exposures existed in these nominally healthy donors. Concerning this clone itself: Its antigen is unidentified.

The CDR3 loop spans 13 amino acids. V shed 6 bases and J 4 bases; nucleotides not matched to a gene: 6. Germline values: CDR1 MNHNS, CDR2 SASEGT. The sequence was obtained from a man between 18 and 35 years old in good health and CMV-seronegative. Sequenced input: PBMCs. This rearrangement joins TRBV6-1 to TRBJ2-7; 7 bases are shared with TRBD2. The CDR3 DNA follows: TGTGCCAGCAGGGGGGGGGTGGAGTACGAGCAGTACTTC. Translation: CASRGGVEYEQYF.